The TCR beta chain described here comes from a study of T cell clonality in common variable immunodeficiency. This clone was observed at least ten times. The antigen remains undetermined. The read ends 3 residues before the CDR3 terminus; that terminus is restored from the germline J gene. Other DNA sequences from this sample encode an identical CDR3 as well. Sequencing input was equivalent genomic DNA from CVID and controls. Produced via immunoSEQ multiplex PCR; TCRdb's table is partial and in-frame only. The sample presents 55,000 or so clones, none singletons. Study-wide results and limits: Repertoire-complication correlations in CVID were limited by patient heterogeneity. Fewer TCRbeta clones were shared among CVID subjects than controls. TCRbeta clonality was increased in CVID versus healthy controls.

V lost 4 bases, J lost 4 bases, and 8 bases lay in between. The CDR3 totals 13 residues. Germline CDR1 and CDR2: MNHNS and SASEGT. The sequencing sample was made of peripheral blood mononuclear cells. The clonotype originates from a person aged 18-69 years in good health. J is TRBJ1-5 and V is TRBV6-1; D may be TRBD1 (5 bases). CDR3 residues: CASSVTGNQPQHF. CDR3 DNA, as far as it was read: TGTGCCAGCAGTGTTACAGGAAATCAGCCC.